This entry lists 10 T cell receptor beta chains sequenced from one sample in a study of T-cell memory formation after mild COVID-19. TCRdb reanalysed the 5' RACE reads using MiXCR and keeps one entry per CDR3 protein. The data show roughly 250,000 distinct CDR3 sequences, approximately 15% seen once. Sample: PBMCs or a T cell subset sorted from them (not recorded which). These receptors originate from a man between 18 and 29 years old who had mild COVID-19 (a few samples of this study predate the infection). Cell type and time point are not known.

The table lists this clonotype with a count of one. The rearrangement joins TRBV4-3 to TRBJ2-5, with a possible D match to TRBD2 (6 bases). This CDR3 has 15 amino acids. Trimming removed 0 bases from V and 4 bases from J, with 12 bases in between. Germline V gene lookup returns CDR1 LGHNA and CDR2 YSLEER. The CDR3 reads CASSQEYRRGETQYF. Here the CDR3 DNA reads TGCGCCAGCAGCCAAGAGTACAGGCGGGGAGAGACCCAGTACTTC.

This clonotype was observed a handful of times. The chain has TRBV10-3 and TRBJ2-7; D is possibly TRBD1 (6 bases). CDR3 length: 13 amino acids. V was clipped by 6 bases and J by 7 bases, with 16 bases between them. Looked up from germline, CDR1 is ENHRY and CDR2 is SYGVKD. The CDR3 sequence: CAIRKQGVEEQYV. Written as DNA, the CDR3 is TGTGCCATCAGAAAACAGGGAGTGGAGGAGCAGTACGTC.

This clonotype was counted between two and nine times. The chain links TRBV20-1 to TRBJ2-3; D is unresolved. CDR1 is DFQATT and CDR2 is SNEGSKA in the germline V gene (reference sequence). V lost 1 base and J 5 bases, leaving 16 bases between the germline ends. CDR3 length: 15 residues. The CDR3, as DNA: TGCAGTGCTAGAGGAGACCACATGGGTTTAGATACGCAGTATTTT. Protein product: CSARGDHMGLDTQYF.

This clonotype was seen many times. The rearrangement uses TRBV7-8 and TRBJ1-1; D call uncertain. Between the trimmed V and J ends, which lost 1 base and 7 bases, there was a span of 13 bases. Germline V gene data show CDR1 as SGHVS and CDR2 as FQNEAQ. The CDR3 spans 14 residues. Here the CDR3 DNA reads TGTGCCAGCAGCTTAGTCTCTGGGGTTATTGAAGCTTTCTTT. This sequence encodes CASSLVSGVIEAFF.

J is TRBJ1-6 and V is TRBV6-6; D call uncertain. V shed 2 bases and J shed 10 bases, with 9 bases lying between them. The CDR3 loop spans 13 amino acids. Germline V gives CDR1 MNHNY, CDR2 SVGAGI (reference sequence). CDR3 sequence (DNA): TGTGCCAGCAGTTACGGGGAAAGGTCACCCCTCCACTTT. It specifies CASSYGERSPLHF.

This clonotype was recorded a few times. V gene TRBV7-6 combines with J gene TRBJ2-7, with D maybe TRBD1 (6 bases). V lost 2 bases and J lost 6, with 20 bases in between. The germline gives CDR1 SGHVS, CDR2 FNYEAQ. The CDR3 is made up of 16 amino acids. The CDR3 coding sequence is TGTGCCAGCAGCTTACTCTCGGACAGTATCACAGGCGAGCAGTACTTC. Translating it yields CASSLLSDSITGEQYF.

This clonotype was seen repeatedly, ten times or more. The chain combines TRBV5-1 with TRBJ1-1; D is possibly TRBD1 (5 bases). V lost 1 base and J lost 1, with 8 bases in between. The CDR3 length is 14 residues. Per germline, CDR1 SGHRS and CDR2 YFSETQ. CDR3 in DNA: TGCGCCAGCAGCTTGTGGGGGGGGAACACTGAAGCTTTCTTT. This codes for CASSLWGGNTEAFF.

The chain carries TRBV7-3 and TRBJ2-3; the D is unclear. The CDR3 consists of 13 residues. The germline V gene encodes CDR1 SGHTA and CDR2 FQGTGA. V was pared by 5 bases and J by 6 bases, with 12 bases between. The chain's CDR3 is CASSKDKLDTQYF. The CDR3 DNA reads TGTGCCAGCAGCAAAGACAAGCTTGATACGCAGTATTTT. Looking up the rest from reference TRBV7-3 and TRBJ2-3 gives the full variable domain: GAGVSQTPSNKVTEKGKYVELRCDPISGHTALYWYRQSLGQGPEFLIYFQGTGAADDSGLPNDRFFAVRPEGSVSTLKIQRTERGDSAVYLCASSKDKLDTQYFGPGTRLTVL.

This clonotype turned up a few times. The rearrangement links TRBV7-2 to TRBJ1-1; 11 nucleotides agree with TRBD1. The CDR3 sequence is 13 residues long. CDR1 and CDR2 from the germline V gene are SGHTA and FQGNSA. Trimming removed 1 base from V and 11 bases from J; junction bases left unmatched: 3. In nucleotides, the CDR3 is TGTGCCAGCAGCTTAGAGGACAGGGGGCGCGCTTTCTTT. It translates to CASSLEDRGRAFF.

This clonotype was observed at least ten times. The J gene is TRBJ2-3, the V gene TRBV12-3 or TRBV12-4; D is unclear. V was cut by 5 bases and J by 1 base, with 4 bases left in between. There are 12 residues in the CDR3. The CDR3: CASSKGTDTQYF. Written as DNA, the CDR3 is TGTGCCAGCAGTAAAGGCACAGATACGCAGTATTTT.